The clone carrying this T cell receptor (beta chain) was counted ten times or more. The ends were cut back, 0 bases at V and 8 bases at J, with 13 bases in the middle. CDR3 length: 15 residues. Per the germline V gene, CDR1 is MNHEY and CDR2 is SVGEGT. TCR beta CDR3 regions were amplified from RNA transcripts. When the TCR CDR3 underwent first-round RT-PCR, the HTBI primer set was used. A single record per CDR3 protein comes from TCRdb applying MiXCR to the multiplex PCR reads. Altogether 300,000 to 400,000 distinct CDR3 sequences are present, roughly 18% being singletons, with the ten largest covering under 55%. The record originates from a study of T cells in Graves' hyperthyroidism and ophthalmopathy. The wider study: Peripheral blood draws took place at initial diagnosis, ahead of any treatment.

The gene calls are TRBV6-2 or TRBV6-3 and TRBJ1-4; D gene uncertain. The material sequenced was blood. This clonotype was sampled from a woman aged 45 to 65 with Graves' hyperthyroidism. The CDR3 sequence: CASSYSWGKEEKLFF. In DNA, the CDR3 is TGTGCCAGCAGTTACTCCTGGGGAAAGGAGGAAAAACTGTTTTTT.